The 7 T cell receptor beta chains in this list originate from one sample, sequenced in a study of T cell responses to AZD1222 COVID-19 vaccine. Only in-frame clones appear in the TCRdb table, and some are missing; sequencing was by immunoSEQ multiplex PCR. This table has some 150,000 clones, around nine tenths appearing once. The starting material was peripheral blood, obtained after recovery from COVID-19. These receptors all come from an adult who had recovered from COVID-19.

The rearrangement joins TRBV7-2 to TRBJ2-5; no clear D. The germline V and J ends were trimmed by 1 base and 5 bases, with 14 bases remaining between them. CDR1 SGHTA and CDR2 FQGNSA come from the germline V gene. This CDR3 is built from 15 residues. CDR3 residues: CASSLVASFSETQYF. In DNA, the CDR3 is TGTGCCAGCAGCTTAGTGGCTAGTTTCTCGGAGACCCAGTACTTC.

This chain joins TRBV29-1 and TRBJ1-1; D ambiguous. The germline V gene has CDR1 SQVTM and CDR2 ANQGSEA. The CDR3 runs 10 residues. V was cut by 3 bases and J by 12 bases, with 11 bases left in between. CDR3 in amino acids: CSVEIRGTFF. In nucleotides, the CDR3 is TGCAGCGTTGAGATCCGAGGTACTTTCTTT.

The chain is built from TRBV19 and TRBJ2-5, with 8 bases aligning to TRBD2. CDR1 is LNHDA and CDR2 is SQIVND in the germline V gene (reference sequence). Losses at the gene ends were 5 bases for V and 6 bases for J; bases not matched to a gene: 11. The CDR3 covers 15 residues. CDR3 bases: TGTGCCAGTAGTCCACGGACTAGCAGCGTGAAGACCCAGTACTTC. It yields the protein CASSPRTSSVKTQYF.

The rearrangement joins TRBV12-3 or TRBV12-4 to TRBJ2-4; TRBD1 or TRBD2 may be the D gene (5 bases each). The CDR3 length is 13 residues. The ends were cut back, 2 bases at V and 6 bases at J, with 8 bases in the middle. This chain's CDR3 is CASSLMGVNIQYF. The DNA for the CDR3 is TGTGCCAGCAGTTTAATGGGGGTAAACATTCAGTACTTC.

The genes are TRBV7-2 and TRBJ1-6; D gene ambiguous. The V gene's germline CDR1 is SGHTA and CDR2 FQGNSA. V was shortened by 1 base and J by 7 bases, with 11 bases between the two germline ends. This CDR3 contains 15 residues. The CDR3 reads CASSLGPLTNSPLHF. The CDR3 DNA reads TGTGCCAGCAGCTTAGGTCCATTAACCAATTCACCCCTCCACTTT.

The gene calls are TRBV6-1 and TRBJ2-7; the D is unclear. Trimming took off 1 base at V and 0 bases at J, with 16 bases between the two ends. CDR3 length equals 17 residues. Germline assignment: CDR1 MNHNS and CDR2 SASEGT. The CDR3 region is CASSEGEHALRSYEQYF. CDR3 DNA sequence: TGTGCCAGCAGTGAAGGAGAACATGCACTACGCTCCTACGAGCAGTACTTC.

V gene TRBV4-1 combines with J gene TRBJ1-3, with D possibly TRBD1 on 5 matching bases. V was clipped by 4 bases and J by 4 bases, with 11 bases between them. The CDR3 contains 14 residues. Germline lookup yields CDR1 MGHRA and CDR2 YSYEKL. Here the CDR3 reads CASSPQGTGNTIYF. The CDR3 region has the DNA TGCGCCAGCAGCCCGCAGGGAACCGGAAACACCATATATTTT.